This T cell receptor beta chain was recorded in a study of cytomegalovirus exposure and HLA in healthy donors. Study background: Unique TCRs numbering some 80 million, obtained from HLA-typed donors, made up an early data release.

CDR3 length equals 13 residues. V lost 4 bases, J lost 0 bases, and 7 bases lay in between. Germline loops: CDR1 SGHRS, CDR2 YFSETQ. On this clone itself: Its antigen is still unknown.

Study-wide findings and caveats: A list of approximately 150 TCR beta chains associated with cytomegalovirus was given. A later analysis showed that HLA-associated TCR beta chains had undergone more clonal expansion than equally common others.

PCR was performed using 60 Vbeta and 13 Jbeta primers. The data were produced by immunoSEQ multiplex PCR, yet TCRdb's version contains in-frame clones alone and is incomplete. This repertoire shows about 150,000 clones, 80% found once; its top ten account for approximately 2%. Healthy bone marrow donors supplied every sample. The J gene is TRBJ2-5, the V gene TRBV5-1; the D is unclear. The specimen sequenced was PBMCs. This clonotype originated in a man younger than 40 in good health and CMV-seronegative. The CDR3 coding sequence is TGCGCCAGCAGCATCGGAGACCAAGAGACCCAGTACTTC. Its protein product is CASSIGDQETQYF.